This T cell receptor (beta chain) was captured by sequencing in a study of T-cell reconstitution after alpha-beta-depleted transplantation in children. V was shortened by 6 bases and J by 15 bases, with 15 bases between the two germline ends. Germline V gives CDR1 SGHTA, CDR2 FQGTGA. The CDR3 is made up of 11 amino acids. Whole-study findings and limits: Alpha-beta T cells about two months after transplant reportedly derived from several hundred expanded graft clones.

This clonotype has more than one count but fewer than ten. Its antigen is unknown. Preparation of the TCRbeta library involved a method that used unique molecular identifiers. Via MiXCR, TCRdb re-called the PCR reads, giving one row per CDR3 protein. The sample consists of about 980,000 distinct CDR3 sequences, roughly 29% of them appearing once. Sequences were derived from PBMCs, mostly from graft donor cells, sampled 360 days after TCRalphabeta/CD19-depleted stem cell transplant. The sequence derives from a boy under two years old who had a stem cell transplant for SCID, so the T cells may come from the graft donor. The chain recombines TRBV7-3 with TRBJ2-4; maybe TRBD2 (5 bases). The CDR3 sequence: CASSLTSLGYF. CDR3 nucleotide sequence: TGTGCCAGCAGTCTAACTAGTCTGGGGTACTTC.